This T cell receptor beta chain was recovered during a study of regulatory T cells in long-lasting Graves disease. The CDR3 covers 16 residues. Germline V CDR1 and CDR2: MDHEN, SYDVKM. V was pared by 6 bases and J by 6 bases, with 14 bases of the junction left unmatched. This clonotype has ten or more counts. This sample's time point: newly diagnosed GD, antithyroid drugs for less than 3 months. PBMC-derived RNA was used for the TCR library. Sequencing libraries for TCR beta were prepared with iRepertoire HTBI primers and Arm-PCR of CDR3 regions. TCRdb re-analysed the multiplex PCR reads in MiXCR, keeping a single row per CDR3 protein. The sample gives around 450,000 distinct CDR3 sequences, around 15% of which show up once; over 9% is in the top ten. A further study also used this sample, focusing on T cells in Graves' hyperthyroidism and ophthalmopathy.

The source of this sequence is a middle-aged man with Graves disease. V usage is TRBV28 and J usage is TRBJ1-2; 9 bases align to TRBD1. The source material was peripheral blood mononuclear cells (PBMCs), sampled at new diagnosis, from a patient treated with antithyroid drugs. The CDR3 DNA is TGTGCCAGCAGCCCAGTTTTTTGGACAGGGGCAGATGGCTACACCTTC. It translates to CASSPVFWTGADGYTF.